This TCR beta chain was identified in a study of human T cells and chemical hapten exposure. Findings and limits, study-wide: Among expanded TCRs, significantly more large CDR3 similarity clusters formed than among controls.

TCRdb reanalysed the RACE reads using MiXCR and keeps one entry per CDR3 protein. The table lists 30,000 to 40,000 distinct CDR3 sequences, 9.5% of them singletons, with approximately 25% in the top ten. This clonotype was observed at least ten times. Its antigen is currently unknown. The sample's time point: patch test 3, about 24 weeks after DPC sensitization. Treatment reported: therapeutic diphenylcyclopropenone sensitization with weekly scalp DPC. The authors extracted total RNA from unfractionated whole blood. This sample comprised whole blood, obtained in connection with sensitization to the hapten diphenylcyclopropenone (DPC). The TCR sequence derives from a middle-aged man with alopecia areata. Some clones in this sample may be carry-over from other donors' samples.

CDR3: CASSRTSSYNEQFF. Here the CDR3 DNA reads TGTGCCAGCAGCCGGACTTCAAGCTACAATGAGCAGTTCTTC. This chain uses TRBV12-3 or TRBV12-4 with TRBJ2-1; weak D call: TRBD2 (5 bases). Trimming left V 6 bases short and J 3 bases short, with 12 bases between. The CDR3 is 14 amino acids.